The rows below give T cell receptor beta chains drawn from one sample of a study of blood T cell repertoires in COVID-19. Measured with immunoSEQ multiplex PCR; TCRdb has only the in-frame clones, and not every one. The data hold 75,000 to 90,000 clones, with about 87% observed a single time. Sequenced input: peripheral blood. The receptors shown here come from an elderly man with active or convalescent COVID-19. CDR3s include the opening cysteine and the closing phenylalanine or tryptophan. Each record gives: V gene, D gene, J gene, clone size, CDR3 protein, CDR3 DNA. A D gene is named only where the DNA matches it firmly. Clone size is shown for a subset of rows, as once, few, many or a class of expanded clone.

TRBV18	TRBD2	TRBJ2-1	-	CASSPNPGTSGGNEQFF	TGTGCCAGCTCACCAAACCCAGGGACTAGCGGGGGGAATGAGCAGTTCTTC
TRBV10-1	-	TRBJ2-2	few	CASSESGRGELFF	TGCGCCAGCAGTGAGTCGGGCCGGGGGGAGCTGTTTTTT
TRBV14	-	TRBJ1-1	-	CASSQTTGRGNTEAFF	TGTGCCAGCAGCCAAACCACTGGACGGGGGAACACTGAAGCTTTCTTT
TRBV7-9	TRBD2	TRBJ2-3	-	CASREREYGDTQYF	TGTGCCAGCCGCGAGCGGGAGTATGGAGATACGCAGTATTTT
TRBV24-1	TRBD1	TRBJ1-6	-	CATSDFDSVDRGNSPLHF	TGTGCCACCAGTGATTTTGACTCCGTTGACAGGGGTAATTCACCCCTCCACTTT
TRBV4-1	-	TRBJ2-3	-	CASSQDAQGTQYF	TGCGCCAGCAGCCAAGATGCTCAGGGGACGCAGTATTTT
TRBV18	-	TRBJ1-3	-	CASSPTSSGNTIYF	TGTGCCAGCTCACCGACAAGCTCTGGAAACACCATATATTTT
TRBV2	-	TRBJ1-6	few	CASSELGGAGSPLHF	TGTGCCAGCAGTGAACTTGGGGGCGCGGGTTCACCCCTCCACTTT
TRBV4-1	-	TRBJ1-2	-	CASSQFEGVEYGYTF	TGCGCCAGCAGCCAATTTGAGGGAGTTGAGTATGGCTACACCTTC
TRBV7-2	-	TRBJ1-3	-	CASSLLQPRDNTIYF	TGTGCCAGCAGCTTATTGCAGCCGCGGGATAACACCATATATTTT
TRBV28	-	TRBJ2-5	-	CASSLPHPGETQYF	TGTGCCAGCAGTCTTCCTCATCCGGGGGAGACCCAGTACTTC
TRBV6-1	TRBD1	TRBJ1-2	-	CASSEGTGTDYGYTF	TGTGCCAGCAGTGAGGGAACCGGGACAGACTATGGCTACACCTTC
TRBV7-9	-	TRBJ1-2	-	CASSRQYGYTF	TGTGCCAGCAGCAGACAGTATGGCTACACCTTC
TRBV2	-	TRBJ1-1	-	CASSESRTEAFF	TGTGCCAGCAGTGAATCTCGGACTGAAGCTTTCTTT
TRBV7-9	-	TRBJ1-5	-	CASSLEGTLPDQPQHF	TGTGCCAGCAGCTTAGAAGGGACTCTGCCTGATCAGCCCCAGCATTTT
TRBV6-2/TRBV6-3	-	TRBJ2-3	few	CASSYGGLRGDTQYF	TGTGCCAGCAGTTACGGCGGTCTAAGAGGAGATACGCAGTATTTT
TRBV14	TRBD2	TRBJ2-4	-	CASSQLAGASYIQYF	TGTGCCAGCAGCCAATTAGCGGGGGCCTCGTACATTCAGTACTTC
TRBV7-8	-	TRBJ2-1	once	CASSSKGDRVGQFF	TGTGCCAGCAGCTCCAAGGGGGACCGGGTCGGGCAGTTCTTC
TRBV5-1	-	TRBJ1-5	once	CASSPTRGVQPQHF	TGCGCCAGCAGCCCTACACGGGGGGTCCAGCCCCAGCATTTT
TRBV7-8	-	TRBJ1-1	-	CASSFGGGGTEAFF	TGTGCCAGCAGCTTCGGGGGGGGAGGCACTGAAGCTTTCTTT
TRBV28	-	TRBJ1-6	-	CASSFTGRYNSPLHF	TGTGCCAGCAGTTTCACAGGAAGGTATAATTCACCCCTCCACTTT
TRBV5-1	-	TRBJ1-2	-	CASSLTAAGGGYTF	TGCGCCAGCAGCTTGACAGCGGCCGGGGGAGGCTACACCTTC
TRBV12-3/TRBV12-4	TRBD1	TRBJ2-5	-	CASSRDRVETQYF	TGTGCCAGCAGCCGGGACAGGGTTGAGACCCAGTACTTC
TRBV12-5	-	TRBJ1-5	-	CASGLLSTAVNYYSNQPQHF	TGTGCTAGTGGTTTGCTTTCGACAGCCGTAAACTATTATAGCAATCAGCCCCAGCATTTT
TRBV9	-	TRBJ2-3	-	CASSSNTDTQYF	TGTGCCAGCAGCTCCAACACAGATACGCAGTATTTT
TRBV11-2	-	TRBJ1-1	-	CASSPRLLGRSTEAFF	TGTGCCAGCAGCCCCCGCCTCCTGGGGCGATCTACTGAAGCTTTCTTT
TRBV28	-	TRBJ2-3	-	CASSPQDSTDTQYF	TGTGCCAGCAGTCCCCAGGACTCCACAGATACGCAGTATTTT
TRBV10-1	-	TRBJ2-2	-	CASRPGQITGELFF	TGCGCCAGCAGACCAGGACAGATTACCGGGGAGCTGTTTTTT
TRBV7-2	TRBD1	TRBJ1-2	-	CASSWSGQGENGYTF	TGTGCCAGCAGCTGGAGCGGACAGGGGGAAAATGGCTACACCTTC
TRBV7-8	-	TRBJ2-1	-	CASSLGPGSSYNEQFF	TGTGCCAGCAGCTTAGGGCCGGGGAGCTCCTACAATGAGCAGTTCTTC
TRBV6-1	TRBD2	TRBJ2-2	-	CASSEGVLAGGPVTGELFF	TGTGCCAGCAGTGAAGGGGTACTAGCGGGAGGGCCGGTCACCGGGGAGCTGTTTTTT
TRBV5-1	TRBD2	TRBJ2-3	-	CASSFAGGVGGDTQYF	TGCGCCAGCAGCTTTGCGGGAGGTGTCGGTGGCGATACGCAGTATTTT
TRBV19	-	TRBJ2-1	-	CASSNPGNLSYNEQFF	TGTGCCAGTAGTAACCCCGGGAATCTCTCCTACAATGAGCAGTTCTTC
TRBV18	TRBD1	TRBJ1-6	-	CASSPPGTGKSPLHF	TGTGCCAGCTCACCACCGGGGACAGGGAAATCACCCCTCCACTTT
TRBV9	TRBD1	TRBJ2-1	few	CASSGEGTGGSYNEQFF	TGTGCCAGCAGCGGCGAGGGGACAGGGGGTTCCTACAATGAGCAGTTCTTC
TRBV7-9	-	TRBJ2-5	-	CASTLRVGRGETQYF	TGTGCCAGCACACTACGAGTAGGGAGAGGGGAGACCCAGTACTTC
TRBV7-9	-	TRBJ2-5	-	CATTDGGARETQYF	TGTGCCACCACGGATGGGGGGGCGCGGGAGACCCAGTACTTC
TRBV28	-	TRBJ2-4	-	CASSSPSGGSSKNIQYF	TGTGCCAGCAGTTCACCCTCGGGGGGCTCTTCCAAAAACATTCAGTACTTC
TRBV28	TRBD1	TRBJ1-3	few	CASRTGGKSGNTIYF	TGTGCCAGCAGGACAGGGGGCAAATCTGGAAACACCATATATTTT
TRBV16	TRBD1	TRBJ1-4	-	CASSLHQLNRGTNEKLFF	TGTGCCAGCAGCCTCCACCAATTAAACAGGGGAACTAATGAAAAACTGTTTTTT
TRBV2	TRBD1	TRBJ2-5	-	CASNRDRQLETQYF	TGTGCCAGCAATAGGGACAGACAACTTGAGACCCAGTACTTC
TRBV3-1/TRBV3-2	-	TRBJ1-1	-	CASSRERNTEAFF	TGTGCCAGCAGCCGGGAGCGGAACACTGAAGCTTTCTTT
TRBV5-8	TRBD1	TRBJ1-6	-	CASSFNWAGGRSSPLHF	TGTGCCAGCAGCTTTAACTGGGCAGGGGGCCGGAGTTCACCCCTCCACTTT
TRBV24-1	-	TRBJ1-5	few	CATSRGNQPQHF	TGTGCCACCTCTAGGGGGAATCAGCCCCAGCATTTT
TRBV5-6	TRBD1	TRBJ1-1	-	CASSFFQGALIGTEAFF	TGTGCCAGCAGCTTCTTTCAGGGGGCACTTATCGGCACTGAAGCTTTCTTT